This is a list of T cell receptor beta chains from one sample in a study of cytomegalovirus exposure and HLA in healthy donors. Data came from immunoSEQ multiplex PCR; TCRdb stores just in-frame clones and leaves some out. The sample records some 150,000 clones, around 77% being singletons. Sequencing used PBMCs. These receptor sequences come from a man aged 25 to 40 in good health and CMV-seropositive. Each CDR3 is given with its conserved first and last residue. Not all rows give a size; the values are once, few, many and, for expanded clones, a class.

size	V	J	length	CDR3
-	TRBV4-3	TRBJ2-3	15	CASSQETSGGNTQYF
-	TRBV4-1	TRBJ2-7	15	CASSLIAEGAEEQYF
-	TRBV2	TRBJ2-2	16	CASSERSLVNTGELFF
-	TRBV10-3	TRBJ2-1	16	CAISENSGGLYNEQFF
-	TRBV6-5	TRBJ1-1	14	CASSHYGQNTEAFF
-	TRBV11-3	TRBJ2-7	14	CASSLAAGSSEQYF
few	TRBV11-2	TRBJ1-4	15	CASRTGQGANEKLFF
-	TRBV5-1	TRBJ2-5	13	CASSRDSKETQYF
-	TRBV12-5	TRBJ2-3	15	CASGLAGGRTDTQYF
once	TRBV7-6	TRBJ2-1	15	CASSSQEGPYNEQFF
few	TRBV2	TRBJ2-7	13	CASSEEAGAEQYF
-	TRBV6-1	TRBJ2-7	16	CASSEATGTGPYEQYF
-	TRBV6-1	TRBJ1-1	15	CASSEKTGGTPEAFF
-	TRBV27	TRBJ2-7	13	CASSPGEIYEQYF
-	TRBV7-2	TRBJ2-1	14	CASSPTGGYNEQFF
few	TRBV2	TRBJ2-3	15	CASSPGTSGTDTQYF
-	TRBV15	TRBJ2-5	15	CATSGRRSGEETQYF
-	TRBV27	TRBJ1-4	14	CASTLFRGHEKLFF
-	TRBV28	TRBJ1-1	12	CASSQVAGEAFF
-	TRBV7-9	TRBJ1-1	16	CSSSPGHGKAYTEAFF
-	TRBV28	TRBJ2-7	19	CASSSRLTRDRGGSYEQYF
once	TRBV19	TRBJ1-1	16	CASSIGRQGPRASAFF
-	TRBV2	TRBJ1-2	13	CASREGAGYGYTF
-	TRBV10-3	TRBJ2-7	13	CAISATETYEQYF
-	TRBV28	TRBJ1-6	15	CASSFSGGNNSPLHF
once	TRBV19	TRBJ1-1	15	CASSIREGVNTEAFF
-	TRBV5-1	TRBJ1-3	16	CASSLARGSSGNTIYF
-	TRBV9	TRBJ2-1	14	CASRRITGDNEQFF
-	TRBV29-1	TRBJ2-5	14	CSVRLAGGQETQYF
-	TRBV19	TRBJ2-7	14	CASSGVGTNYEQYF
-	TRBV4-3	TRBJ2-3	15	CASSQTSGGANTQYF
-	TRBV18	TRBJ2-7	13	CASSPPQNYEQYF
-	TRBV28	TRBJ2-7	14	CASSLRGLSYEQYF
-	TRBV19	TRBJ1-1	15	CASSNGQGLNTEAFF
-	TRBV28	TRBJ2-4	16	CASSPPGELAKNIQYF
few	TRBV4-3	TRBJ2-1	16	CASSRKPTSSDNEQFF
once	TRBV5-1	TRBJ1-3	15	CASSLGETSGNTIYF
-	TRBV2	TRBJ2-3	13	CATRFRGADTQYF
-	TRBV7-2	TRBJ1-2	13	CASRPPGRYGYTF
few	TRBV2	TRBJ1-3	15	CASLQAGGSGNTIYF
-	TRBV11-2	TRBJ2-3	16	CASSLGPQPSTDTQYF
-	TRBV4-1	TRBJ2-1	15	CASSQAGGLSSEQFF
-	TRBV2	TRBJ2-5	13	CASSEYSQETQYF
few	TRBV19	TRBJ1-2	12	CASSLQDYGYTF
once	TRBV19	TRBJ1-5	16	CASTLSQGAPGSAQHF
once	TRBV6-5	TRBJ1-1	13	CASSYSGSEEAFF
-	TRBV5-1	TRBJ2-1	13	CASSTPRGNEQFF
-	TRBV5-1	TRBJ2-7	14	CASSSGTGGGEQYF
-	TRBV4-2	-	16	CASSQELRTDSYEQYF
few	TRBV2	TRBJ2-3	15	CAGQKTTLTTDTQYF
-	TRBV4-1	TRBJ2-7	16	CASSQEITGGMGEQYF
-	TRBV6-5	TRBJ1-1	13	CASSSLSDTEAFF
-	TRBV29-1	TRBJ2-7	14	CSVGPRQGSYEQYF
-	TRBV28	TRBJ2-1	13	CASSGGGYNEQFF